One sample yielded the 15 T cell receptor beta chains listed below, sequenced in a study of T cells in Graves' hyperthyroidism and ophthalmopathy. The source material, RNA transcripts, was used to amplify TCR beta CDR3 regions. A set of HTBI primers served as the primers for a first-round RT-PCR of the TCR CDR3. MiXCR, applied by TCRdb to the multiplex PCR reads, yields one record per CDR3 protein. The sample consists of about half a million distinct CDR3 sequences, more than 15% of them appearing once. Sequencing was carried out using blood. The source is a young woman with Graves' ophthalmopathy.

This clonotype was recorded a few times. This chain links TRBV7-9 with TRBJ2-1; maybe TRBD2 (6 bases). From germline, CDR1 is SEHNR and CDR2 FQNEAQ (reference sequence). CDR3 length equals 15 residues. V was pared by 4 bases and J by 7 bases, with 17 bases between. CDR3 loop: CASSSGVVARNEQFF. The CDR3 nucleotides read TGTGCCAGCAGCTCGGGGGTGGTAGCAAGGAATGAGCAGTTCTTC.

The chain uses TRBV20-1 and TRBJ1-6, with TRBD1 matching over 9 bases. The CDR3 totals 13 residues. With 6 bases clipped from V and 9 bases from J, the junction kept 6 bases outside the gene matches. Germline V gives CDR1 DFQATT, CDR2 SNEGSKA (reference sequence). The CDR3: CSAWGQGGSPLHF. The CDR3, as DNA: TGCAGTGCCTGGGGACAGGGCGGTTCACCCCTCCACTTT.

This clonotype was detected many times. One end of the junction fails to match germline, which may point to a read error. This sequence joins TRBV5-1 and TRBJ1-5; D gene uncertain. The CDR3 extends over 15 amino acids. CDR1 SGHRS and CDR2 YFSETQ come from the germline V gene. The CDR3 here is CASSPDGYSNQPQHF. Here the CDR3 DNA reads TGTGCCAGCTCACCGGACGGGTATAGCAATCAGCCCCAGCATTTT. The whole variable domain, filled in from reference TRBV5-1 and TRBJ1-5, reads KAGVTQTPRYLIKTRGQQVTLSCSPISGHRSVSWYQQTPGQGLQFLFEYFSETQRNKGNFPGRFSGRQFSNSRSEMNVSTLELGDSALYLCASSPDGYSNQPQHFGDGTRLSIL.

There are a few counts of this clonotype. This sequence joins TRBV4-3 and TRBJ2-7; tentatively, D is TRBD1 or TRBD2 (6 bases each). Deletions cut 5 bases from V and 3 bases from J, with 17 bases between. The CDR3 length is 15 residues. CDR1 and CDR2 from the germline V gene are LGHNA and YSLEER. The CDR3 loop is CASSETRDNYYEQYF. The CDR3 coding sequence is TGCGCCAGCAGCGAAACGCGGGACAATTACTACGAGCAGTACTTC.

Many counts were recorded for this clonotype. The chain employs TRBV3-2 and TRBJ2-1. TRBV3-2 is assigned pseudogene status. This CDR3 spans 15 amino acids. CDR3 sequence: CASSLPIRFYNEQFF. CDR3 sequence (DNA): TGTGCCAGCAGCCTTCCCATCCGATTCTACAATGAGCAGTTCTTC.

This clonotype was recorded many times. The chain combines TRBV3-1 with TRBJ1-5; D gene unclear. V lost 0 bases and J 9 bases, leaving 15 bases between the germline ends. The germline CDR1 and CDR2 sequences are LGHDT and YNNKEL (reference sequence). CDR3 size: 15 residues. This chain's CDR3 is CASSQDLGGGPPQHF. CDR3 nucleotide sequence: TGTGCCAGCAGCCAAGATCTGGGCGGAGGACCGCCCCAGCATTTT.

This clonotype has at least ten counts. The gene calls are TRBV7-8 and TRBJ2-5; 15 bases agree with TRBD2. Germline CDR1 reads SGHVS; CDR2 reads FQNEAQ. The CDR3 totals 17 residues. The junction had 7 bases not matched to a gene; V was cut back by 5 bases and J by 3 bases. This chain's CDR3 is CASSPYGLAGGKETQYF. The CDR3, as DNA: TGTGCCAGCAGCCCATACGGACTAGCGGGAGGGAAAGAGACCCAGTACTTC.

The J gene is TRBJ2-2, the V gene TRBV7-2; the match to TRBD2 covers 10 bases. V lost 0 bases and J lost 0; bases outside the gene matches: 1. The length of the CDR3 is 17 residues. CDR1 is SGHTA, CDR2 FQGNSA, per germline. The DNA of the CDR3 is TGTGCCAGCAGCTTAGCAGCGGGGGGGACGAACACCGGGGAGCTGTTTTTT. Translated, it gives CASSLAAGGTNTGELFF.

This clonotype was found many times. This chain uses TRBV5-5 with TRBJ2-5; TRBD1 might be the D (6 bases). Trimming stripped 3 bases from V and 1 base from J, with 13 bases between. The germline V gene encodes CDR1 SGHKS and CDR2 YYEKEE (reference sequence). CDR3 length equals 15 residues. The CDR3 spells CASSSPDRSQETQYF. CDR3 nucleotides: TGTGCCAGCAGCTCACCAGACAGGTCCCAAGAGACCCAGTACTTC.

In this sample, this clonotype turned up many times. The V gene is TRBV4-2, the J gene TRBJ2-1; no firm D call. Germline CDR1 is LGHNA and CDR2 is YNFKEQ. The CDR3 is 14 residues long. V lost 1 base and J 4 bases, leaving 8 bases between the germline ends. Here the CDR3 reads CASSQADGYNEQFF. The CDR3 region has the DNA TGTGCCAGCAGCCAAGCCGACGGGTACAATGAGCAGTTCTTC.

The chain combines TRBV9 with TRBJ2-5, with D perhaps matching TRBD1 (7 bases). Germline values: CDR1 SGDLS, CDR2 YYNGEE. This CDR3 is built from 15 residues. V was clipped by 2 bases and J by 4 bases, with 15 bases between them. The CDR3 sequence is CASSVLPGGTETQYF. The CDR3 DNA reads as TGTGCCAGCAGCGTTTTACCAGGGGGGACAGAGACCCAGTACTTC.

This clonotype was counted many times. The chain employs TRBV7-2 and TRBJ2-1; a possible D gene is TRBD2 (6 bases). The germline CDR1 and CDR2 sequences are SGHTA and FQGNSA. The CDR3 extends over 16 amino acids. V gave up 1 base and J gave up 5 bases, with 15 bases separating them. CDR3 in DNA: TGTGCCAGCAGCTTAGGAGAGACTAGTTTTAACAATGAGCAGTTCTTC. This gives the protein CASSLGETSFNNEQFF. Complete variable domain (other parts from reference TRBV7-2 and TRBJ2-1): GAGVSQSPSNKVTEKGKDVELRCDPISGHTALYWYRQSLGQGLEFLIYFQGNSAPDKSGLPSDRFSAERTGGSVSTLTIQRTQQEDSAVYLCASSLGETSFNNEQFFGPGTRLTVL.

This clonotype has at least ten counts. The J gene is TRBJ2-5, the V gene TRBV28; 7 nucleotides match TRBD1. The CDR3 has 14 residues. In germline, CDR1 is MDHEN, CDR2 SYDVKM. Unmatched junction bases numbered 7, after V lost 5 bases and J lost 4 bases. The CDR3 reads CASSLSGTAETQYF. The DNA of the CDR3 is TGTGCCAGCAGTCTATCCGGGACAGCAGAGACCCAGTACTTC.

The CDR3 protein is CASSPGQGMQPQHF. The CDR3 DNA sequence: TGTGCCAGCAGCCCGGGACAGGGGATGCAGCCCCAGCATTTT. The chain recombines TRBV2 with TRBJ1-5; 10 bases fit TRBD1. The germline gives CDR1 SNHLY, CDR2 FYNNEI. V shed 6 bases, J shed 7 bases, and the junction held 6 bases outside the gene matches. The CDR3 is made up of 14 amino acids.

As to this clonotype: A much larger clone sits a single nucleotide away, making a read error possible. This CDR3 is missing its conserved last phenylalanine or tryptophan, likely due to a read error. The chain employs TRBV20-1 and TRBJ2-1; TRBD2 matches at 7 bases. V was clipped by 3 bases and J by 0 bases; unmatched bases: 2. Germline CDR1 DFQATT, CDR2 SNEGSKA (reference sequence). This CDR3 spans 14 amino acids. The CDR3 DNA sequence: TGCAGTGCTAGCGGGAGGTACTCCTACAATGAGCAGTTCTCC. Amino acid sequence: CSASGRYSYNEQFS.